This TCR beta chain was sequenced in a study of blood T cell repertoires in COVID-19. The ends lost 3 bases at V and 10 bases at J; junction bases unmatched: 13. The germline V gene has CDR1 MDHEN and CDR2 SYDVKM. This CDR3 has 15 residues. A note on this clone: This specimen includes other DNA sequences encoding the same CDR3.

Study processing details: Estimated nucleated cell counts came from reference gene primer amplification. Produced via immunoSEQ multiplex PCR; TCRdb's table is partial and in-frame only. V, J and clone size reflect that table, while D and trimming were determined from the DNA. The profile shows 200,000 to 250,000 clones, 82% of them singletons. The sequencing sample was made of peripheral blood. The rearrangement joins TRBV28 to TRBJ2-7; 9 nucleotides line up with TRBD2. The TCR was taken from a woman aged 80 or over with COVID-19, enrolled during active disease. CDR3 coding DNA: TGTGCCAGCAGTTTGGGGTTGCGGGAGGGCCTCGAACAGTACTTC. Protein sequence: CASSLGLREGLEQYF. Drawing the rest from reference TRBV28 and TRBJ2-7, the complete variable domain is DVKVTQSSRYLVKRTGEKVFLECVQDMDHENMFWYRQDPGLGLRLIYFSYDVKMKEKGDIPEGYSVSREKKERFSLILESASTNQTSMYLCASSLGLREGLEQYFGPGTRLTVT.